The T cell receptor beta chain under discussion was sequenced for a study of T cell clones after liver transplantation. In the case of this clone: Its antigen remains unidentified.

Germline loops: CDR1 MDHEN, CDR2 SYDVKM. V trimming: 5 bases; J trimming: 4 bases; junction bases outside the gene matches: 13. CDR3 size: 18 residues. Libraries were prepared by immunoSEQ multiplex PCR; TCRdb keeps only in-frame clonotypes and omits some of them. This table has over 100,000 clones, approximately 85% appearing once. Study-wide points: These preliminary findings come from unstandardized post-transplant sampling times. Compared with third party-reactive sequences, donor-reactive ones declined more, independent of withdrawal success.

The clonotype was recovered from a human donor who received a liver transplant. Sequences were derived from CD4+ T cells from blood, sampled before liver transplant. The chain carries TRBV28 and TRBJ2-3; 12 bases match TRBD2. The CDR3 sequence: CASSPILLAGGVSDTQYF. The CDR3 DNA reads TGTGCCAGCAGTCCGATCCTTCTAGCGGGAGGGGTTTCAGATACGCAGTATTTT.